The clone carrying this TCR beta chain has a handful of counts. The data are from a study of T cells after yellow fever vaccination. TCRdb reprocessed the 5' RACE reads with MiXCR, giving one entry per CDR3 protein. The table records over 300,000 distinct CDR3 sequences, about 4% of them present only once. CDR3 length: 14 amino acids. The V end was cut by 0 bases, the J end by 0 bases, with 4 bases between. Per the germline V gene, CDR1 is KGHSH and CDR2 is LQKENI. Sequencing was performed on PBMCs, taken 5 days after the yellow fever booster vaccination. The gene calls are TRBV18 and TRBJ2-3, with D unresolved. The clonotype was recovered from a man aged 18 to 30 who received the YFV17D yellow fever vaccine. This chain's CDR3 is CASSPPASTDTQYF. CDR3 DNA: TGTGCCAGCTCACCACCGGCCAGCACAGATACGCAGTATTTT.